The 18 T cell receptor beta chains reported below all come from one sample, sequenced in a study of blood T cell repertoires in COVID-19. TCRdb's copy holds only in-frame clones and misses some; the assay was immunoSEQ multiplex PCR. The sample gives 150,000 to 200,000 clones, approximately 86% of which show up once; 2.5% to 4% is in the top ten. The sequenced sample consisted of peripheral blood. These receptors originate from a man aged 65 to 79 with acute or convalescent COVID-19.

The V gene is TRBV5-4, the J gene TRBJ1-4, with 7 bases matching TRBD1. CDR1 and CDR2 from the germline V gene are SGHNT and YYREEE (reference sequence). V dropped 4 bases and J dropped 3; count of bases not matched to a gene: 3. The CDR3 loop spans 14 amino acids. The CDR3 sequence: CASSRDRANEKLFF. CDR3 DNA: TGTGCCAGCAGCAGGGACAGAGCTAATGAAAAACTGTTTTTT.

The J gene is TRBJ2-1, the V gene TRBV4-1; D remains unclear. The CDR3 extends over 13 amino acids. The V gene lost 4 bases and the J gene lost 9 bases, with 13 bases spanning the gap. Germline CDR1 and CDR2: MGHRA and YSYEKL. CDR3 nucleotides: TGCGCCAGCAGCCTACAAGTCCCCGCTGAGCAGTTCTTC. Amino acids: CASSLQVPAEQFF.

The chain carries TRBV27 and TRBJ1-1, with 7 bases identical to TRBD1. The V segment lost 6 bases and the J segment 4 bases; nucleotides outside the gene matches: 8. The CDR3 is made up of 14 amino acids. CDR1 and CDR2 (germline): MNHEY, SMNVEV (reference sequence). CDR3 coding DNA: TGTGCCAGCAGGTACAGGGGAGAGGGCACTGAAGCTTTCTTT. Translated, it gives CASRYRGEGTEAFF.

Only a few counts were recorded for this clone. The rearrangement uses TRBV18 and TRBJ1-5; TRBD1 aligns across 10 bases. V was clipped by 3 bases and J by 6 bases; unmatched bases: 8. Germline V gene data show CDR1 as KGHSH and CDR2 as LQKENI. This CDR3 comprises 16 residues. Here the CDR3 DNA reads TGTGCCAGCTCACCCTCCGGGACAGGGGCTGGTCAGCCCCAGCATTTT. Translated: CASSPSGTGAGQPQHF.

In this sample, this clone turned up a few times. This sequence joins TRBV4-1 and TRBJ1-5, with D possibly matching TRBD1 (5 bases). CDR1 and CDR2 from the germline V gene are MGHRA and YSYEKL. The CDR3 consists of 13 residues. V lost 4 bases, J lost 7 bases, and 11 bases lay in between. The CDR3 DNA reads as TGCGCCAGCAGCCGCAGGGAGGGACAGCCCCAGCATTTT. It codes for CASSRREGQPQHF.

Only one count was recorded for this clone. The same CDR3 also results from other DNA sequences found in this sample. J is TRBJ1-2 and V is TRBV18, with a weak D call TRBD1 (6 bases). V shed 3 bases and J shed 4 bases, with 9 bases lying between them. The CDR3 has 13 amino acids. In germline, CDR1 is KGHSH, CDR2 LQKENI. The CDR3 region has the DNA TGTGCCAGCTCACCCGACAGGATCTATGGCTACACCTTC. This encodes CASSPDRIYGYTF.

V and J are TRBV9 and TRBJ2-7; D may be TRBD2 (6 bases). V gave up 3 bases and J gave up 2 bases, with 15 bases separating them. Germline CDR1 and CDR2: SGDLS and YYNGEE. The CDR3 is made up of 15 amino acids. CDR3 in DNA: TGTGCCAGCAGCGGGGGGGACGCATACACCTACGAGCAGTACTTC. Protein sequence: CASSGGDAYTYEQYF.

The chain recombines TRBV4-2 with TRBJ1-2; no definite D call. V was clipped by 0 bases and J by 8 bases, with 16 bases between them. The CDR3 is made up of 15 amino acids. CDR1 and CDR2 (germline): LGHNA, YNFKEQ. The CDR3 nucleotides are TGTGCCAGCAGCCAAGATCGAGGAGGAGCCCTGGGCTACACCTTC. Encoded protein: CASSQDRGGALGYTF.

The table lists this clone with a few counts. V is TRBV4-3 and J is TRBJ1-6; 7 bases are shared with TRBD1. Per germline, CDR1 LGHNA and CDR2 YSLEER. This CDR3 has 16 amino acids. Germline trimming cut 0 bases from V and 10 bases from J; bases unmatched to any gene: 9. CDR3 region: CASSQDWGQRRSPLHF. CDR3 DNA sequence: TGCGCCAGCAGCCAAGATTGGGGACAGCGGAGATCACCCCTCCACTTT.

The rearrangement joins TRBV30 to TRBJ2-6; TRBD1 agrees at 7 bases. From germline, CDR1 is GTSNPN and CDR2 SVGIG (reference sequence). V lost 2 bases and J lost 0; bases outside the gene matches: 4. This CDR3 is built from 16 residues. DNA of the CDR3: TGTGCCTGGAGTTTGACAGGGACCTCTGGGGCCAACGTCCTGACTTTC. Amino acids: CAWSLTGTSGANVLTF.

V gene TRBV5-1 combines with J gene TRBJ1-2; 9 bases match TRBD1. Germline V gives CDR1 SGHRS, CDR2 YFSETQ. This CDR3 has 14 residues. V shed 4 bases, J shed 7 bases, and the junction held 8 bases outside the gene matches. The CDR3 DNA sequence: TGCGCCAGCAGCATTACCGGGACAGGGATTGGCTACACCTTC. Translating it yields CASSITGTGIGYTF. The whole variable domain, filled in from reference TRBV5-1 and TRBJ1-2, reads KAGVTQTPRYLIKTRGQQVTLSCSPISGHRSVSWYQQTPGQGLQFLFEYFSETQRNKGNFPGRFSGRQFSNSRSEMNVSTLELGDSALYLCASSITGTGIGYTFGSGTRLTVV.

This chain joins TRBV10-3 and TRBJ1-5, with D possibly being TRBD1 (5 bases). The CDR3 has 14 amino acids. Germline CDR1 reads ENHRY; CDR2 reads SYGVKD. V was pared by 4 bases and J by 6 bases, with 13 bases between. The CDR3 DNA reads as TGTGCCATCAGTGCCCAAAGGGGCGGTCAGCCCCAGCATTTT. This codes for CAISAQRGGQPQHF.

The chain carries TRBV7-9 and TRBJ1-1; tentative D call: TRBD1 (6 bases). Per the germline V gene, CDR1 is SEHNR and CDR2 is FQNEAQ (reference sequence). This CDR3 has 12 residues. V was cut by 1 base and J by 10 bases, with 10 bases left in between. The CDR3 sequence is CASSLEVRGAFF. The CDR3 nucleotides read TGTGCCAGCAGCTTAGAGGTCAGGGGAGCTTTCTTT.

This clone occurred once. V is TRBV4-3 and J is TRBJ1-3; 7 bases align to TRBD1. The CDR3 extends over 15 amino acids. Germline CDR1 LGHNA, CDR2 YSLEER. V was clipped by 1 base and J by 4 bases; unmatched bases: 4. CDR3 coding DNA: TGCGCCAGCAGCCAAGTTGGGACAGTAGGAAACACCATATATTTT. Translating it yields CASSQVGTVGNTIYF.

This chain connects TRBV28 to TRBJ1-1; D is perhaps TRBD1 (6 bases). Between the trimmed V and J ends, which lost 11 bases and 7 bases, there was a span of 17 bases. The CDR3 is 12 residues long. Germline-derived CDR1 and CDR2 are MDHEN and SYDVKM. This chain's CDR3 is CAAHRVGDEAFF. The CDR3 bases are TGTGCCGCGCACAGGGTCGGTGATGAAGCTTTCTTT.

This chain links TRBV9 with TRBJ2-7; 11 bases are a match to TRBD1. The CDR3 sequence is 14 residues long. The germline V gene encodes CDR1 SGDLS and CDR2 YYNGEE. Losses at the gene ends were 5 bases for V and 0 bases for J; bases not matched to a gene: 1. The CDR3 DNA is TGTGCCAGCAGGGGGACAGGGGGCTCCTACGAGCAGTACTTC. Translated: CASRGTGGSYEQYF.

This chain joins TRBV7-2 and TRBJ1-1, with a weak D call TRBD1 (6 bases). The CDR3 is made up of 14 amino acids. Germline-derived CDR1 and CDR2 are SGHTA and FQGNSA. V was trimmed by 3 bases and J by 4 bases, leaving 12 bases between them. The chain's CDR3 is CASSFGGPGTEAFF. The DNA for the CDR3 is TGTGCCAGCAGCTTCGGGGGGCCGGGCACTGAAGCTTTCTTT.

This clone showed up just once. The V gene is TRBV19, the J gene TRBJ2-7; no clear D gene. The CDR3 consists of 14 residues. V lost 5 bases to trimming and J lost 3 bases, with 14 bases between them. The germline V gene has CDR1 LNHDA and CDR2 SQIVND (reference sequence). The CDR3 nucleotides read TGTGCCAGTAGTGAACAAGACAAAGACTACGAGCAGTACTTC. This encodes CASSEQDKDYEQYF.